This TCR beta chain was captured by sequencing in a study of resident and recirculating memory T cells in vitiligo. Here immunoSEQ multiplex PCR was the method, and the copy in TCRdb shows in-frame clones only, minus some. The sample has around 70,000 clones, approximately 90% seen once. Germline V gene sequence: CDR1 MNHEY, CDR2 SVGAGI. The CDR3 consists of 15 residues. Trimming removed 2 bases from V and 9 bases from J, with 17 bases in between. Stable vitiligo meant no lesion change over the previous 6 months. Stable patients also lacked confetti depigmentation, a sign of active vitiligo. No vitiligo treatment was given during the prior three months. This clone was recorded once.

Material for sequencing was blood. The sequence derives from a male donor with vitiligo. The chain joins TRBV6-5 to TRBJ1-3; a possible D gene is TRBD1 (5 bases). The DNA for the CDR3 is TGTGCCAGCAGTTACAGTACAGGCCGGGCAGGCACCATATATTTT. Translated, it gives CASSYSTGRAGTIYF.